What follows are 10 T cell receptor beta chains derived from one specimen sequenced in a study of shared clonotypes between healthy human individuals. Libraries were prepared by immunoSEQ multiplex PCR; TCRdb keeps only in-frame clonotypes and omits some of them. The data hold over a million clones, with around three quarters observed a single time. The sample was memory CD4+ T cells from PBMCs. As for subset: CD45RA-negative fraction. The receptor set was obtained from a young man in good health. Some clones in this sample may be carry-over from other donors' samples.

This clone has just a few counts. The rearrangement links TRBV30 to TRBJ2-4, with D perhaps TRBD1 or TRBD2 (7 bases each). The V gene lost 4 bases and the J gene lost 8 bases, with 9 bases spanning the gap. Per germline, CDR1 GTSNPN and CDR2 SVGIG (reference sequence). The CDR3 runs to 11 residues. The CDR3 protein is CAWTGGDIQYF. CDR3 bases: TGTGCCTGGACAGGGGGGGACATTCAGTACTTC. The whole variable domain, remainder taken from reference TRBV30 and TRBJ2-4, is SQTIHQWPATLVQPVGSPLSLECTVEGTSNPNLYWYRQAAGRGLQLLFYSVGIGQISSEVPQNLSASRPQDRQFILSSKKLLLSDSGFYLCAWTGGDIQYFGAGTRLSVL.

This clone was seen a handful of times. This rearrangement joins TRBV30 to TRBJ1-2, with D hard to call. V was shortened by 4 bases and J by 3 bases, with 6 bases between the two germline ends. CDR1 is GTSNPN, CDR2 SVGIG, per germline (reference sequence). CDR3 length equals 11 residues. CDR3 loop: CAWTIDYGYTF. CDR3 in DNA: TGTGCCTGGACGATTGACTATGGCTACACCTTC.

This clone has a single count. V is TRBV4-1 and J is TRBJ1-2; no reliable D call. CDR1 and CDR2 from the germline V gene are MGHRA and YSYEKL. Trimming took off 2 bases at V and 1 base at J, with 11 bases between the two ends. The CDR3 runs to 15 residues. As DNA, the CDR3 is TGCGCCAGCAGCCAAACTACAGCCGTTAACTATGGCTACACCTTC. It encodes CASSQTTAVNYGYTF.

This clone was seen only once. The CDR3 here is CASSQDPDRGRNEKLFF. The CDR3, as DNA: TGTGCCAGCAGCCAAGATCCCGACAGGGGCCGAAATGAAAAACTGTTTTTT. The J gene is TRBJ1-4, the V gene TRBV4-2; 8 bases line up with TRBD1. V lost 0 bases and J lost 5; bases outside the gene matches: 8. This CDR3 has 17 residues. In germline, CDR1 is LGHNA, CDR2 YNFKEQ.

This clone was counted between two and nine times. The chain carries TRBV5-1 and TRBJ2-7; TRBD2 aligns across 14 bases. There are 15 residues in the CDR3. Trimming at V came to 4 bases and at J to 9 bases, leaving 9 bases not matched to a gene. CDR1 is SGHRS, CDR2 YFSETQ, per germline. DNA for the CDR3: TGCGCCAGCAGCCCCGGGACTAGCGGGAGTTCAGGGCAGTACTTC. Protein sequence: CASSPGTSGSSGQYF.

The chain joins TRBV7-2 to TRBJ2-3; tentatively, D is TRBD2 (6 bases). The CDR3 has 14 amino acids. Trimming removed 4 bases from V and 0 bases from J, with 8 bases in between. Germline CDR1 SGHTA, CDR2 FQGNSA. Here the CDR3 reads CASSYGGSTDTQYF. Written as DNA, the CDR3 is TGTGCCAGCAGCTATGGGGGGAGCACAGATACGCAGTATTTT.

This chain uses TRBV2 with TRBJ1-1; D is unresolved. Between the trimmed V and J ends, which lost 7 bases and 2 bases, there was a span of 11 bases. In germline, CDR1 is SNHLY, CDR2 FYNNEI. This CDR3 is built from 13 residues. The CDR3 DNA is TGTGCCAGCACACGGGGTCTAAACACTGAAGCTTTCTTT. It specifies CASTRGLNTEAFF.

This rearrangement joins TRBV7-3 to TRBJ2-2, with a weak D call TRBD2 (5 bases). Germline CDR1 SGHTA, CDR2 FQGTGA. The CDR3 consists of 15 residues. Between the trimmed V and J ends, which lost 5 bases and 7 bases, there was a span of 17 bases. The CDR3 DNA is TGTGCCAGCAGCCCCGGGCAGCCTGGAGGCGGGGAGCTGTTTTTT. Protein: CASSPGQPGGGELFF.

This chain connects TRBV9 to TRBJ2-7; D may be TRBD1 or TRBD2 (5 bases each). CDR3 length: 14 amino acids. Trimming removed 5 bases from V and 7 bases from J, with 19 bases in between. Germline V gene sequence: CDR1 SGDLS, CDR2 YYNGEE. The CDR3 loop reads CASSEGPTDREQYF. The CDR3 region has the DNA TGTGCCAGCAGTGAGGGACCGACAGATCGGGAGCAGTACTTC. Filled out from reference TRBV9 and TRBJ2-7, the complete variable domain reads DSGVTQTPKHLITATGQRVTLRCSPRSGDLSVYWYQQSLDQGLQFLIQYYNGEERAKGNILERFSAQQFPDLHSELNLSSLELGDSALYFCASSEGPTDREQYFGPGTRLTVT.

Comment on this clone: In the same sample, other DNA sequences code for this CDR3. The V and J genes are TRBV6-1 and TRBJ2-5, with a weak D call TRBD2 (6 bases). The V end lost 3 bases, the J end lost 4 bases, and 6 bases lay between the germline ends. CDR3 length: 12 residues. Germline loops: CDR1 MNHNS, CDR2 SASEGT. CDR3 amino acids: CASSEGGETQYF. In DNA, the CDR3 is TGTGCCAGCAGTGAGGGGGGAGAGACCCAGTACTTC.